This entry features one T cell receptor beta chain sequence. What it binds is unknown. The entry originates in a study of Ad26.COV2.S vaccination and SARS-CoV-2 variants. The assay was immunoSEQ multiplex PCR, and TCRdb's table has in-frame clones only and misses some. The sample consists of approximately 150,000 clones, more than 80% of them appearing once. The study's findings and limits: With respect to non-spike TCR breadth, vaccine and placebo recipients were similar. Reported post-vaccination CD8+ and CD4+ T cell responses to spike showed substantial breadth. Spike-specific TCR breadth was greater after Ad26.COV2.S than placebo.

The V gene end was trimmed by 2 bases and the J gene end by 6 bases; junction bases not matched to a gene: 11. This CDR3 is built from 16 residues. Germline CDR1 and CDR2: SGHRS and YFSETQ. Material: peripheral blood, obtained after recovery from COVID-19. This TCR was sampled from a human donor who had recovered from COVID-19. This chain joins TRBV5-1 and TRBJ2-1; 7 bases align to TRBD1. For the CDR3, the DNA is TGCGCCAGCAGCTTATTTCAGGGGGTCGTTCGCAATGAGCAGTTCTTC. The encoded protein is CASSLFQGVVRNEQFF.